This TCR beta chain was profiled in a study of T cell responses to AZD1222 COVID-19 vaccine. Study-level findings and limits: Baseline serostatus was positive in only a handful of AZD1222 recipients. The donor group comprised mostly white British people and more females; the analysis possibly underestimated clonal diversity. CD4 TCRs associated with vaccination spanned spike, dominating at 160-218 and 743-854.

For this clone: Its antigen remains unidentified.

Produced via immunoSEQ multiplex PCR; TCRdb's table is partial and in-frame only. The sample carries tens of thousands of clones, about 91% recorded once. The ends lost 5 bases at V and 7 bases at J; junction bases unmatched: 17. CDR3 length equals 17 residues. Germline V gene data show CDR1 as LNHNV and CDR2 as YYDKDF (reference sequence). J is TRBJ1-2 and V is TRBV15, with 9 bases that match TRBD1. The sample here was peripheral blood, taken 28 days after the second AZD1222 dose. This TCR was sampled from an adult who received the AZD1222 COVID-19 vaccine. CDR3 in amino acids: CATSPEPSPTGGSGYTF. The CDR3 DNA is TGTGCCACCAGCCCAGAGCCCTCCCCTACAGGGGGCAGTGGCTACACCTTC.